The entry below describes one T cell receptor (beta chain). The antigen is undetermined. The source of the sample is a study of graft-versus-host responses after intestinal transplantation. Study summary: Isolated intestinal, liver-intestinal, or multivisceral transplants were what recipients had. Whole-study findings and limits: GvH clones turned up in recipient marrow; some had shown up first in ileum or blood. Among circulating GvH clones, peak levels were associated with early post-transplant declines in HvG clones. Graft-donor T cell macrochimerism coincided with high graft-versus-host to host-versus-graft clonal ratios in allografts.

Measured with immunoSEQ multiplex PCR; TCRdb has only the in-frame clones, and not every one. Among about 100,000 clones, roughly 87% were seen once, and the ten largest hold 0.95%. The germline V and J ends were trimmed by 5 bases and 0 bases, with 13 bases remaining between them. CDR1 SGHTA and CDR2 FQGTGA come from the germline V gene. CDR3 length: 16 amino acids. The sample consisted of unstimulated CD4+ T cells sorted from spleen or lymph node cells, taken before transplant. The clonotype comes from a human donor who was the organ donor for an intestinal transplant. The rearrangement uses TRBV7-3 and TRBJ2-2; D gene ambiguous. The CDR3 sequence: CASSLKTITNTGELFF. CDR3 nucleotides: TGTGCCAGCAGCCTAAAGACAATAACGAACACCGGGGAGCTGTTTTTT.